Listed below are T cell receptor beta chains from one sample, sequenced in a study of molecular identifiers for immune sequencing clone quantification. MiXCR, applied by TCRdb to the PCR reads, yields one record per CDR3 protein. Of about 65,000 distinct CDR3 sequences listed, around 17% are singletons. The source material was naive CD8+ T cells from blood, with Jurkat cell RNA spiked in. The receptors were sampled from a human donor in good health. Some libraries in this study had Jurkat cell RNA spiked in. CDR3s include the opening cysteine and the closing phenylalanine or tryptophan. Fields, in order: V gene, CDR3 protein.

>TRBV20-1
CSAREPGTSYNEQFF
>TRBV29-1
CSVVFGSGLTYEQYF
>TRBV7-8
CASSLGDLNTQYF
>TRBV11-3
CASSLDGLAGGTDTQYF
>TRBV15
CATSRVSGLAGSSGANVLTF
>TRBV12-3/TRBV12-4
CASSRPGTDPYEQYF
>TRBV29-1
CSVELAWGNEQFF
>TRBV3-1
CASSQALEQAVWGYTF
>TRBV4-2
CASSQEAGESYNEQFF
>TRBV11-2
CASSLSTSGRGKFF
>TRBV3-1
CASSYREEAFF
>TRBV7-9
CASSLLEVNEKLFF
>TRBV6-6
CASTFTRTSMADTQYF
>TRBV20-1
CSASETSGSANEQFF
>TRBV13
CASSLGPGGQFLSSYGQYF
>TRBV20-1
CSARPQDRGFLYEQYF
>TRBV11-1
CASSLEGSEQYF
>TRBV7-9
CARGGFSLTGELFF
>TRBV29-1
CSVEEKGRGETQYF
>TRBV4-1
CASSLLYSGNTIYF
>TRBV7-9
CASSLVAGAGDERYF
>TRBV24-1
CATSDSEVPITDTQYF
>TRBV20-1
CSARRVDEQFF
>TRBV4-1
CASSARTGTMNTEAFF
>TRBV27
CASREGLAGFQETQYF
>TRBV27
CASRTLPGTSSADTQYF
>TRBV7-8
CASSFLSGSVGGELFF